Following are 25 T cell receptor beta chains from one sample sequenced in a study of blood T cell repertoires in COVID-19. Sequenced by immunoSEQ multiplex PCR; TCRdb stores in-frame clones only, minus some. The sample lists some 180,000 clones, approximately 91% occurring once. Sequencing input: peripheral blood. These receptors all come from a man between 18 and 35 years old with COVID-19, enrolled during active disease.

The J gene is TRBJ1-1, the V gene TRBV5-4; D call uncertain. Germline V gene data show CDR1 as SGHNT and CDR2 as YYREEE (reference sequence). The V end lost 4 bases, the J end lost 1 base, and 11 bases lay between the germline ends. CDR3 length: 14 amino acids. The CDR3 protein is CASSVQRTNTEAFF. The CDR3 nucleotides read TGTGCCAGCAGCGTACAGAGAACGAACACTGAAGCTTTCTTT.

The genes are TRBV5-1 and TRBJ2-1; D is perhaps TRBD2 (5 bases). Germline CDR1 SGHRS, CDR2 YFSETQ. The CDR3 totals 14 residues. Trimming shortened V by 5 bases and J by 3 bases, and 12 bases separated the two germline ends. The CDR3 is CASRTTDFYNEQFF. The CDR3 DNA follows: TGCGCCAGCAGGACCACGGACTTCTACAATGAGCAGTTCTTC.

The chain has TRBV19 and TRBJ2-1; D is perhaps TRBD2 (5 bases). Germline V gene sequence: CDR1 LNHDA, CDR2 SQIVND (reference sequence). V lost 3 bases to trimming and J lost 4 bases, with 13 bases between them. This CDR3 is 15 amino acids long. CDR3 nucleotides: TGTGCCAGTAGTATTTCGGGGATAGGGTACAATGAGCAGTTCTTC. This encodes CASSISGIGYNEQFF. Full variable domain (outside the CDR3, taken from reference TRBV19 and TRBJ2-1): DGGITQSPKYLFRKEGQNVTLSCEQNLNHDAMYWYRQDPGQGLRLIYYSQIVNDFQKGDIAEGYSVSREKKESFPLTVTSAQKNPTAFYLCASSISGIGYNEQFFGPGTRLTVL.

The V call is TRBV27, the J call TRBJ2-7; 8 bases are shared with TRBD2. There are 16 residues in the CDR3. With V trimmed by 5 bases and J by 2 bases, 11 bases remained unmatched. Germline V gene data show CDR1 as MNHEY and CDR2 as SMNVEV (reference sequence). This CDR3 is CASSNRASGRPYEQYF. CDR3 bases: TGTGCCAGCAGTAATCGGGCTAGCGGGCGCCCCTACGAGCAGTACTTC.

The gene calls are TRBV7-3 and TRBJ2-2, with TRBD2 identical over 7 bases. This CDR3 comprises 15 residues. Germline V CDR1 and CDR2: SGHTA, FQGTGA. V trimming: 0 bases; J trimming: 4 bases; junction bases outside the gene matches: 2. This CDR3 is CASSLTGRATGELFF. In DNA form, the CDR3 reads TGTGCCAGCAGCTTAACGGGGAGGGCCACCGGGGAGCTGTTTTTT. The whole variable domain, remainder taken from reference TRBV7-3 and TRBJ2-2, is GAGVSQTPSNKVTEKGKYVELRCDPISGHTALYWYRQSLGQGPEFLIYFQGTGAADDSGLPNDRFFAVRPEGSVSTLKIQRTERGDSAVYLCASSLTGRATGELFFGEGSRLTVL.

This clone was detected once. The V gene is TRBV28, the J gene TRBJ2-7; D might be TRBD1 (6 bases). The germline V gene has CDR1 MDHEN and CDR2 SYDVKM. Trimming took off 6 bases at V and 3 bases at J, with 15 bases between the two ends. This CDR3 is built from 14 residues. DNA for the CDR3: TGTGCCAGCAGCCCCCCGGGACATAACTACGAGCAGTACTTC. It translates to CASSPPGHNYEQYF.

A note on this clone: Different DNA sequences within this sample yield the same CDR3. This sequence joins TRBV9 and TRBJ2-7; D not certain. The CDR3 contains 14 residues. The V end lost 0 bases, the J end lost 0 bases, and 7 bases lay between the germline ends. Germline V gene lookup returns CDR1 SGDLS and CDR2 YYNGEE. CDR3 DNA: TGTGCCAGCAGCGTAGGATCAGACTCCTACGAGCAGTACTTC. Translated, it gives CASSVGSDSYEQYF.

The chain uses TRBV30 and TRBJ1-5, with TRBD1 as a possible D gene (5 bases). The CDR3 covers 13 residues. V shed 0 bases and J shed 7 bases, with 10 bases lying between them. Germline V CDR1 and CDR2: GTSNPN, SVGIG (reference sequence). The DNA for the CDR3 is TGTGCCTGGAGTGTACGCCAGGGACAGCCCCAGCATTTT. It yields the protein CAWSVRQGQPQHF.

The rearrangement uses TRBV27 and TRBJ2-7; the match to TRBD2 covers 8 bases. V dropped 0 bases and J dropped 3; count of bases not matched to a gene: 7. The CDR3 contains 16 residues. Germline CDR1 reads MNHEY; CDR2 reads SMNVEV (reference sequence). The CDR3 DNA sequence: TGTGCCAGCAGTTTATCTGGGCTAGCGGGTTACTACGAGCAGTACTTC. It codes for CASSLSGLAGYYEQYF.

The gene calls are TRBV9 and TRBJ1-3; 9 positions match TRBD1. CDR3 length: 19 amino acids. J gave up 0 bases and V 4 bases, and 14 bases lay outside the gene matches. Germline V gives CDR1 SGDLS, CDR2 YYNGEE. DNA of the CDR3: TGTGCCAGCAGCCAAAACCCCGGGACAGGGCTCTTCTCTGGAAACACCATATATTTT. This gives the protein CASSQNPGTGLFSGNTIYF.

The chain recombines TRBV5-6 with TRBJ2-1, with unresolved D. V dropped 4 bases and J dropped 1 base, with 6 bases sitting between them. CDR1 SGHDT and CDR2 YYEEEE come from the germline V gene. This CDR3 is 13 amino acids long. The CDR3 DNA follows: TGTGCCAGCAGCCGCCTATCCTACAATGAGCAGTTCTTC. Translation gives CASSRLSYNEQFF.

The gene calls are TRBV7-8 and TRBJ1-6, with TRBD1 matching 8 bases. The trim removed 1 base at V and 10 bases at J, leaving 6 bases unmatched. The CDR3 loop spans 15 amino acids. Germline loops: CDR1 SGHVS, CDR2 FQNEAQ. CDR3 bases: TGTGCCAGCAGCTTAGAGCAGGGGGCAGGGTCACCCCTCCACTTT. It is translated as CASSLEQGAGSPLHF.

This chain connects TRBV5-4 to TRBJ2-1; D uncertain. Germline lookup yields CDR1 SGHNT and CDR2 YYREEE (reference sequence). The CDR3 loop spans 14 amino acids. Between the trimmed V and J ends, which lost 2 bases and 4 bases, there was a span of 10 bases. The CDR3 protein is CASSFWQDYNEQFF. The CDR3 nucleotides are TGTGCCAGCAGCTTTTGGCAGGATTACAATGAGCAGTTCTTC.

The chain employs TRBV4-3 and TRBJ1-2; 7 bases are shared with TRBD1. In germline, CDR1 is LGHNA, CDR2 YSLEER. This CDR3 is built from 16 residues. Trimming removed 0 bases from V and 4 bases from J; junction bases left unmatched: 8. The DNA for the CDR3 is TGCGCCAGCAGCCAAGACCCCCGACAGGGAGGCTATGGCTACACCTTC. Encoded protein: CASSQDPRQGGYGYTF.

The DNA for the CDR3 is TGTGCCACCAGTGATCCTCTCACAGATACGCAGTATTTT. Translated, it gives CATSDPLTDTQYF. The chain has TRBV24-1 and TRBJ2-3; D is ambiguous. Trimming removed 3 bases from V and 2 bases from J, with 5 bases in between. The germline gives CDR1 KGHDR, CDR2 SFDVKD. CDR3 length: 13 amino acids.

A single count supports this clone. The V gene is TRBV28, the J gene TRBJ1-5, with 10 positions matching TRBD1. The V gene end was trimmed by 6 bases and the J gene end by 4 bases; junction bases not matched to a gene: 3. The CDR3 has 14 residues. Per germline, CDR1 MDHEN and CDR2 SYDVKM. The CDR3 region has the DNA TGTGCCAGCAGGACAGGGGGCTTTAATCAGCCCCAGCATTTT. Encoded protein: CASRTGGFNQPQHF.

For this clone: At the DNA level, this CDR3 is encoded by other sequences in the same sample as well. The chain has TRBV7-2 and TRBJ2-3; 8 nucleotides match TRBD2. Germline lookup yields CDR1 SGHTA and CDR2 FQGNSA. CDR3 length: 16 residues. V lost 1 base to trimming and J lost 3 bases; unmatched junction nucleotides: 6. CDR3 amino acids: CASSLDPAGVTDTQYF. Here the CDR3 DNA reads TGTGCCAGCAGCTTAGACCCAGCGGGAGTGACAGATACGCAGTATTTT.

The chain employs TRBV10-2 and TRBJ2-1, with a tentative D call TRBD2 (5 bases). This CDR3 region has 15 residues. V was pared by 8 bases and J by 9 bases, with 23 bases between. Germline lookup yields CDR1 WSHSY and CDR2 SAAADI. The CDR3 coding sequence is TGCGCCAGCCGAGGGAAGACCCTTGACAATGGTGAGCAGTTCTTC. Its protein product is CASRGKTLDNGEQFF.

In DNA form, the CDR3 reads TGTGCCAGCTATCTAGCGGGAGGGCCCACAGATACGCAGTATTTT. Encoded protein: CASYLAGGPTDTQYF. The gene calls are TRBV28 and TRBJ2-3, with TRBD2 matching over 12 bases. CDR3 length: 15 amino acids. Looked up from germline, CDR1 is MDHEN and CDR2 is SYDVKM. V trimming: 8 bases; J trimming: 2 bases; junction bases outside the gene matches: 5.

The CDR3 here is CASSLMRQGMRNQPQHF. The DNA for the CDR3 is TGTGCCAGCAGCCTCATGAGACAGGGCATGAGGAATCAGCCCCAGCATTTT. This chain connects TRBV5-8 to TRBJ1-5; 7 nucleotides agree with TRBD1. CDR1 is SGHTS, CDR2 YDEGEE, per germline. The trim removed 4 bases at V and 4 bases at J, leaving 14 bases unmatched. The CDR3 has 17 residues.

Written as DNA, the CDR3 is TGTGCCATCAGAGCGGACAGGGGTCGCGACGAGCAGTACTTC. Translating it yields CAIRADRGRDEQYF. The chain is built from TRBV10-3 and TRBJ2-7, with 9 positions matching TRBD1. Germline V lookup: CDR1 ENHRY, CDR2 SYGVKD. The CDR3 spans 14 residues. The trim removed 6 bases at V and 5 bases at J, leaving 8 bases unmatched.

The chain uses TRBV9 and TRBJ1-2; D remains ambiguous. V lost 0 bases and J lost 8, with 8 bases in between. Germline CDR1 SGDLS, CDR2 YYNGEE. CDR3 length equals 12 residues. In DNA, the CDR3 is TGTGCCAGCAGCGTAGCGACTGAGGGCTACACCTTC. Its protein is CASSVATEGYTF.

The V and J genes are TRBV5-6 and TRBJ1-1; 9 bases map to TRBD1. J lost 1 base, V lost 4 bases, and 5 bases had no gene match. Germline V gene sequence: CDR1 SGHDT, CDR2 YYEEEE. CDR3 length equals 15 residues. Written as DNA, the CDR3 is TGTGCCAGCAGCCTTGGGACAGGGTCGAACACTGAAGCTTTCTTT. Translating gives CASSLGTGSNTEAFF.

The DNA of the CDR3 is TGTGCCAGCAGTCCAGGGATGGAGCTGTTTTTT. Translated: CASSPGMELFF. V and J are TRBV27 and TRBJ2-2; TRBD1 might be the D (5 bases). The CDR3 has 11 residues. Per germline, CDR1 MNHEY and CDR2 SMNVEV (reference sequence). V was pared by 5 bases and J by 10 bases, with 8 bases between.

The chain joins TRBV7-6 to TRBJ2-7; maybe TRBD2 (5 bases). Trimming removed 5 bases at V and 2 bases at J, with 19 bases between. The germline V gene encodes CDR1 SGHVS and CDR2 FNYEAQ. The CDR3 sequence is 16 residues long. The CDR3 is CASSLGIGLTTYEQYF. CDR3 DNA: TGTGCCAGCAGCCTCGGGATAGGGTTAACTACCTACGAGCAGTACTTC.